These T cell receptor beta chains were read from a single sample in a study of T cells after yellow fever vaccination. TCRdb processed the 5' RACE reads anew with MiXCR; each CDR3 protein has one entry. The sample includes around 600,000 distinct CDR3 sequences, 9% to 15% seen only once; the top ten take 15%. The specimen comprised PBMCs, sampled on the day of the yellow fever booster vaccination. The receptors derive from a young man who received the YFV17D yellow fever vaccine. Both conserved end residues are part of each CDR3. Each record gives: J gene, clone size, V gene, D gene, CDR3 protein, CDR3 DNA. A D gene is named only where the DNA matches it firmly. Rows give clone size only sometimes, using once, few, many, or a class for an expanded clone.

>TRBJ2-5|many|TRBV7-2|.
CASSLGRGGNQETQYF
TGTGCCAGCAGCTTAGGGCGGGGCGGGAACCAAGAGACCCAGTACTTC
>TRBJ2-2|.|TRBV27|TRBD2
CASSLLPLAGGNTGELFF
TGTGCCAGCAGTTTACTACCTCTAGCGGGAGGGAACACCGGGGAGCTGTTTTTT
>TRBJ2-5|.|TRBV11-2|TRBD2
CASSFKGTSGSREETLYF
TGTGCCAGCAGCTTTAAAGGGACTAGCGGGAGTAGGGAAGAGACCCTGTACTTC
>TRBJ2-3|many|TRBV6-5|TRBD1
CASSIGQGDTQYF
TGTGCCAGCAGTATCGGACAGGGAGATACGCAGTATTTT
>TRBJ2-7|few|TRBV5-1|TRBD1
CASSLTTGTAVREQYF
TGCGCCAGCAGCTTGACAACCGGGACAGCCGTCCGCGAGCAGTACTTC
>TRBJ2-7|few|TRBV28|TRBD2
CASSLRLAGVWLEQYF
TGTGCCAGCAGTTTAAGACTAGCGGGAGTCTGGCTCGAGCAGTACTTC
>TRBJ2-5|few|TRBV10-3|.
CAISLEGETQYF
TGTGCCATCAGTCTGGAGGGAGAGACCCAGTACTTC
>TRBJ2-7|.|TRBV20-1|TRBD2
CSARIGSGSYEQYF
TGCAGTGCTAGAATCGGTAGCGGGAGTTACGAGCAGTACTTC
>TRBJ2-7|.|TRBV7-8|.
CASSLTVPASLYEQYF
TGTGCCAGCAGCTTAACGGTGCCAGCCTCCCTCTACGAGCAGTACTTC
>TRBJ2-3|few|TRBV5-4|.
CATSLGEDTQYF
TGTGCCACCTCGCTAGGAGAGGATACGCAGTATTTT
>TRBJ2-1|many|TRBV11-2|TRBD1
CASSPRQGAYNEQFF
TGTGCCAGCAGCCCTCGACAGGGGGCCTACAATGAGCAGTTCTTC
>TRBJ2-2|.|TRBV5-1|.
CASSLEYSGAGELFF
TGCGCCAGCAGCTTGGAGTATTCGGGGGCCGGGGAGCTGTTTTTT
>TRBJ2-7|.|TRBV7-2|.
CASSPSEWGEQYF
TGTGCCAGCAGCCCGTCCGAGTGGGGAGAGCAGTACTTC
>TRBJ2-1|.|TRBV25-1|.
CASSGRQKPSYNEQFF
TGTGCCAGCAGTGGACGACAAAAGCCCTCCTACAATGAGCAGTTCTTC
>TRBJ1-1|few|TRBV6-1|.
CASRGQGKDTEAFF
TGTGCCAGCAGGGGGCAGGGGAAGGACACTGAAGCTTTCTTT
>TRBJ2-1|.|TRBV23-1|.
CASSQGAEQFF
TGCGCCAGCAGTCAAGGAGCGGAGCAGTTCTTC
>TRBJ1-1|many|TRBV29-1|.
CSVVTVNTEAFF
TGCAGCGTTGTGACAGTGAACACTGAAGCTTTCTTT
>TRBJ2-7|.|TRBV19|.
CASSSGGAFYEQYF
TGTGCCAGTAGCTCTGGGGGGGCCTTCTACGAGCAGTACTTC
>TRBJ1-1|few|TRBV6-5|.
CASSTRRRGVTEAFF
TGTGCCAGCAGTACCCGACGAAGGGGGGTCACTGAAGCTTTCTTT
>TRBJ2-3|.|TRBV7-2|TRBD2
CASSLSGIYTDTQYF
TGTGCCAGCAGCTTAAGCGGGATCTACACAGATACGCAGTATTTT
>TRBJ1-5|many|TRBV20-1|.
CSAGGSNQPQHF
TGCAGTGCAGGAGGGAGCAATCAGCCCCAGCATTTT
>TRBJ1-5|.|TRBV27|.
CASSFGRNQPQHF
TGTGCCAGCAGTTTTGGACGCAATCAGCCCCAGCATTTT
>TRBJ2-7|.|TRBV29-1|.
CSVRHPAGDGAYEQYF
TGCAGCGTTCGTCACCCGGCCGGGGACGGAGCCTACGAGCAGTACTTC
>TRBJ2-5|few|TRBV7-2|.
CASSLVSGGNQETQYF
TGTGCCAGCAGCTTAGTTTCTGGGGGGAATCAAGAGACCCAGTACTTC
>TRBJ1-4|.|TRBV7-2|TRBD1
CASTRTGGEKLFF
TGTGCCAGCACCCGGACAGGGGGGGAAAAACTGTTTTTT
>TRBJ2-5|.|TRBV4-1|.
CASSQADETQYF
TGCGCCAGCAGCCAAGCCGACGAGACCCAGTACTTC
>TRBJ2-3|few|TRBV18|TRBD2
CASSPGLAGVGGTDTQYF
TGTGCCAGCTCCCCGGGACTAGCGGGAGTAGGAGGCACAGATACGCAGTATTTT
>TRBJ2-2|many|TRBV5-1|.
CASSYDGWNTGELFF
TGCGCCAGCAGCTACGACGGCTGGAACACCGGGGAGCTGTTTTTT
>TRBJ1-6|.|TRBV4-2|TRBD1
CASSRGTENSPLHF
TGTGCCAGCAGCCGCGGGACAGAGAATTCACCCCTCCACTTT
>TRBJ2-7|many|TRBV20-1|.
CSARTVHEQYF
TGCAGTGCTAGAACCGTCCACGAGCAGTACTTC
>TRBJ2-5|few|TRBV20-1|.
CSAPGGGAAETQYF
TGCAGTGCTCCCGGTGGGGGGGCGGCGGAGACCCAGTACTTC
>TRBJ2-2|few|TRBV7-3|.
CASSLPGNPGELFF
TGTGCCAGCAGCCTCCCCGGTAACCCCGGGGAGCTGTTTTTT
>TRBJ2-2|.|TRBV7-9|TRBD2
CASKREGTGELFF
TGTGCCAGTAAGCGGGAGGGCACCGGGGAGCTGTTTTTT
>TRBJ2-7|.|TRBV29-1|.
CSVEGNYPSEQYF
TGCAGCGTTGAGGGCAACTATCCCTCCGAGCAGTACTTC
>TRBJ2-1|many|TRBV28|.
CASSLIGRGVGVDEQFF
TGTGCCAGCAGTTTAATAGGGCGAGGGGTAGGAGTCGATGAGCAGTTCTTC
>TRBJ2-1|.|TRBV20-1|TRBD2
CSAYQGLAGVGEQFF
TGCAGTGCTTACCAGGGACTAGCGGGAGTAGGGGAGCAGTTCTTC
>TRBJ2-2|.|TRBV19|.
CASSIDRWAGELFF
TGTGCCAGTAGTATAGATCGCTGGGCCGGGGAGCTGTTTTTT
>TRBJ2-3|.|TRBV5-1|.
CASSLGGFPSTDTQYF
TGCGCCAGCAGCTTGGGCGGGTTTCCTAGCACAGATACGCAGTATTTT
>TRBJ2-7|.|TRBV20-1|TRBD1
CSARGGTAYSYEQYF
TGCAGTGCTAGAGGTGGGACAGCTTACTCCTACGAGCAGTACTTC
>TRBJ2-3|few|TRBV10-3|.
CAIGGVEDTQYF
TGTGCCATCGGTGGGGTTGAAGATACGCAGTATTTT
>TRBJ1-5|.|TRBV12-3/TRBV12-4|.
CASSSLTNKHF
TGTGCCAGCAGTTCTCTGACAAATAAGCATTTT
>TRBJ1-1|.|TRBV5-1|.
CASSLASTGSEAFF
TGCGCCAGCAGCTTGGCCTCTACAGGGAGTGAAGCTTTCTTT
>TRBJ2-1|.|TRBV7-9|.
CASSEDSYNEQFF
TGTGCCAGCAGCGAGGACTCCTACAATGAGCAGTTCTTC
>TRBJ2-7|.|TRBV18|.
CASSPSLTAAVYEQYF
TGTGCCAGCTCACCCTCCCTCACTGCTGCTGTCTACGAGCAGTACTTC
>TRBJ1-3|.|TRBV18|.
CASSPEGLSGNTIYF
TGTGCCAGCTCACCAGAGGGCCTCTCTGGAAACACCATATATTTT
>TRBJ2-5|.|TRBV3-1|TRBD2
CASSQDYTSGIRPETQYF
TGTGCCAGCAGCCAAGATTACACTAGCGGGATCCGTCCAGAGACCCAGTACTTC
>TRBJ1-5|.|TRBV6-1|TRBD1
CASSEDRGPNQPQHF
TGTGCCAGCAGTGAAGACAGGGGACCCAATCAGCCCCAGCATTTT
>TRBJ1-3|few|TRBV20-1|.
CSANMGIGNTIYF
TGCAGTGCTAACATGGGAATTGGAAACACCATATATTTT
>TRBJ2-5|many|TRBV28|.
CASSLVGLTSQETQYF
TGTGCCAGCAGTTTAGTGGGATTAACGTCCCAAGAGACCCAGTACTTC
>TRBJ2-2|.|TRBV30|.
CAWRGAGKAGELFF
TGTGCCTGGAGGGGGGCAGGCAAGGCCGGGGAGCTGTTTTTT
>TRBJ2-3|.|TRBV7-2|TRBD1
CASSRQTGLTDTQYF
TGTGCCAGCAGCCGCCAGACAGGGCTCACAGATACGCAGTATTTT
>TRBJ2-7|.|TRBV10-3|.
CAISESLDLETYEQYF
TGTGCCATCAGTGAGTCCTTAGACTTAGAGACCTACGAGCAGTACTTC
>TRBJ1-2|few|TRBV30|TRBD1
CACGPGTGLTRYGYTF
TGTGCCTGTGGGCCCGGGACAGGGCTTACCCGCTATGGCTACACCTTC
>TRBJ2-3|.|TRBV7-2|TRBD1
CASSFGTGSSTDTQYF
TGTGCCAGCAGCTTCGGGACAGGATCTAGCACAGATACGCAGTATTTT
>TRBJ2-2|few|TRBV28|.
CATFQGNTGELFF
TGTGCCACGTTTCAGGGGAACACCGGGGAGCTGTTTTTT
>TRBJ2-1|.|TRBV6-2/TRBV6-3|TRBD1
CASSSRQGTSQFF
TGTGCCAGCAGTTCTCGACAGGGGACGTCGCAGTTCTTC
>TRBJ2-5|.|TRBV19|TRBD1
CASSIEGDRRETQYF
TGTGCCAGTAGTATAGAGGGGGACAGGCGAGAGACCCAGTACTTC